The present T cell receptor (beta chain) was sequenced within a study of human T cells and chemical hapten exposure. Individual cDNA molecules (in the library) carried attached unique molecular identifiers. TCRdb redid the calling of the RACE reads with MiXCR, one entry per CDR3 protein. The profile shows approximately 90,000 distinct CDR3 sequences, 25% to 35% of them singletons. This clonotype was seen only a few times. The target antigen is unknown. Study findings and constraints: Among TCRs, those above 1 in 1000 frequency were unaffected by DPC sensitization.

The time point is: patch test 3, about 24 weeks after DPC sensitization. Treatment indicated: therapeutic diphenylcyclopropenone sensitization with weekly scalp DPC. Blood was collected ahead of every patch test applied. The clonotype comes from a man aged 40-49 years with alopecia areata. Some clones in this sample may be carry-over from other donors' samples. The sample in question was whole blood, obtained in connection with sensitization to the hapten diphenylcyclopropenone (DPC).

The CDR3 protein is CASILQGGTYNEQFF. The DNA of the CDR3 is TGTGCCAGCATTCTACAGGGAGGAACCTACAATGAGCAGTTCTTC. The rearrangement joins TRBV12-3 or TRBV12-4 to TRBJ2-1; the D call may be TRBD1 or TRBD2 (6 bases each). V was trimmed by 7 bases and J by 2 bases, leaving 15 bases between them. This CDR3 has 15 amino acids.